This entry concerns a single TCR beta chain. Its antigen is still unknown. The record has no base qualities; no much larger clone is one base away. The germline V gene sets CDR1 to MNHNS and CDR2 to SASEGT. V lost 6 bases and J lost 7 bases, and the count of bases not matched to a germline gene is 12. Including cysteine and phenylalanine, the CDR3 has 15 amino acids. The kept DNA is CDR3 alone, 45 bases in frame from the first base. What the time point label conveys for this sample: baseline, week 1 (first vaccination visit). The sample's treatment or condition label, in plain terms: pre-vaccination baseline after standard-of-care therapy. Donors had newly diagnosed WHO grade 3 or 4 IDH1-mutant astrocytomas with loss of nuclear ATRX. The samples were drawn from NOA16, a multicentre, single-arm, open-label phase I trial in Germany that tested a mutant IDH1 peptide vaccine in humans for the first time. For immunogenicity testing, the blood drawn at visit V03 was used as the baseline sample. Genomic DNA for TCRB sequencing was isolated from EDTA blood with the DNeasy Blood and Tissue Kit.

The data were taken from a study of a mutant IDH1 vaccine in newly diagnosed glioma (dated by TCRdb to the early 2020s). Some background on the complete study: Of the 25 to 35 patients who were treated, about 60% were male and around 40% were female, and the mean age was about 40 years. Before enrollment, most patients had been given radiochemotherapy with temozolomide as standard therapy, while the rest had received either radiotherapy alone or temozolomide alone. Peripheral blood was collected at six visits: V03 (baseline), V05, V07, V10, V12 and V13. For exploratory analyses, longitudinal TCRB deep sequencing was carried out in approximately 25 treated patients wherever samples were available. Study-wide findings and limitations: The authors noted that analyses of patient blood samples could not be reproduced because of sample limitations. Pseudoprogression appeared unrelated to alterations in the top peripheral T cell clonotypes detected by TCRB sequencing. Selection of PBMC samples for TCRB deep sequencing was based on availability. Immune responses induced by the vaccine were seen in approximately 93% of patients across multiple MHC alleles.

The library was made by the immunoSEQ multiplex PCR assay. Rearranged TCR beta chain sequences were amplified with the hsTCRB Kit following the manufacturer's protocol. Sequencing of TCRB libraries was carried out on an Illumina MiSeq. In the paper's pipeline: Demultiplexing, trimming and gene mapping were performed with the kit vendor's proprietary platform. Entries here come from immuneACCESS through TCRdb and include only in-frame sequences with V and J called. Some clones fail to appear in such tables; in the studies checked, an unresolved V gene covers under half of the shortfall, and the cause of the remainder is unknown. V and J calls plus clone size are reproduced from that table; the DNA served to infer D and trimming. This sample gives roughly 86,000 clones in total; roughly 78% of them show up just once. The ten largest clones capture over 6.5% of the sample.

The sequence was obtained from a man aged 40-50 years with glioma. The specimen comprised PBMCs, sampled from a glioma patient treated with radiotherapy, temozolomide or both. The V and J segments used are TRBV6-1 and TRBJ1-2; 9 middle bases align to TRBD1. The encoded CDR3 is CASRRQGGEFGGYTF. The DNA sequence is TGTGCCAGCAGGAGACAGGGGGGGGAGTTCGGTGGCTACACCTTC.